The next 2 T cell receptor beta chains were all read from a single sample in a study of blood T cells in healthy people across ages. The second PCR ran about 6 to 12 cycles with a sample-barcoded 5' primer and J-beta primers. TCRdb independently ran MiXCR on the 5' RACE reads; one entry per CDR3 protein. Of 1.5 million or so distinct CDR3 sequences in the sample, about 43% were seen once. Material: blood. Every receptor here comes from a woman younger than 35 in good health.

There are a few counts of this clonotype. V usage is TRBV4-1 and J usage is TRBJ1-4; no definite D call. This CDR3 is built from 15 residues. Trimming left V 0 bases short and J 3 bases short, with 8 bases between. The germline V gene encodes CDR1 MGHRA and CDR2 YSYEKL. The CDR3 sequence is CASSQDKGSNEKLFF. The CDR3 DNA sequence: TGCGCCAGCAGCCAAGATAAGGGTTCTAATGAAAAACTGTTTTTT.

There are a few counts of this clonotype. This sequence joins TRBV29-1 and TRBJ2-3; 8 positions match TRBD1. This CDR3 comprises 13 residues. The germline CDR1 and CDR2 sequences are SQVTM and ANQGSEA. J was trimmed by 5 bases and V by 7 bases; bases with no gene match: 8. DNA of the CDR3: TGCAGCGCTGACCGACAGGGGCTAGATACGCAGTATTTT. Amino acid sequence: CSADRQGLDTQYF.